The TCR beta chain described here comes from a study of blood T cells in healthy people across ages. Overall study context: Capture via template switching afforded approximately one barcoded beta molecule per two T cells.

On this clonotype: Its cognate antigen is unknown.

Trimming left V 2 bases short and J 7 bases short, with 12 bases between. The CDR3 has 14 residues. Germline CDR1 MNHEY, CDR2 SVGEGT. Isolation of PBMCs gave at least 6 million cells per sample. Overall study results and limits: A strong correlation was seen between TCR beta diversity and naive T cell percentage.

The authors ran a second PCR of about 7 to 11 cycles using a sample-barcoded 5' primer and a J-beta primer mix. MiXCR, run by TCRdb on the 5' RACE reads, gives a single entry per CDR3 protein. The sample gives hundreds of thousands of distinct CDR3 sequences, less than 25% of which show up once; under 9% is in the top ten. The sample was also linked to a second study, of T cells of mothers and their children. In that study: Related mother-child pairs shared slightly more overlap than unrelated pairs, but the difference was non-significant.

The chain couples TRBV6-2 or TRBV6-3 to TRBJ2-4; no clear D gene. Sequenced material: blood. The sequence was obtained from a boy between 10 and 17 years old in good health. The CDR3 nucleotides are TGTGCCAGCAGTTACGTAACGGGTGGCAACATTCAGTACTTC. It specifies CASSYVTGGNIQYF.